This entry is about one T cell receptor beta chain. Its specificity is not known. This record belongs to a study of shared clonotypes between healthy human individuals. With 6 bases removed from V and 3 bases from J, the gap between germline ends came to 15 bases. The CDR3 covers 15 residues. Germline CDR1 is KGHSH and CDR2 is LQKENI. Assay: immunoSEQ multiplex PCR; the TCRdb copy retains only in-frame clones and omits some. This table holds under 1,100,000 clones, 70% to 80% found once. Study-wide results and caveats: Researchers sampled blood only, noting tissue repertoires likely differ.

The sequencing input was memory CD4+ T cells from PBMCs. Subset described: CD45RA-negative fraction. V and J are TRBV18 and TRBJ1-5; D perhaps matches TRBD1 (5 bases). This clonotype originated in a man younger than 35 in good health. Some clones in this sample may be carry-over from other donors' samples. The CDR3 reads CASSPLVGANQPQHF. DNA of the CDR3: TGTGCCAGCTCCCCGCTAGTAGGGGCCAATCAGCCCCAGCATTTT.